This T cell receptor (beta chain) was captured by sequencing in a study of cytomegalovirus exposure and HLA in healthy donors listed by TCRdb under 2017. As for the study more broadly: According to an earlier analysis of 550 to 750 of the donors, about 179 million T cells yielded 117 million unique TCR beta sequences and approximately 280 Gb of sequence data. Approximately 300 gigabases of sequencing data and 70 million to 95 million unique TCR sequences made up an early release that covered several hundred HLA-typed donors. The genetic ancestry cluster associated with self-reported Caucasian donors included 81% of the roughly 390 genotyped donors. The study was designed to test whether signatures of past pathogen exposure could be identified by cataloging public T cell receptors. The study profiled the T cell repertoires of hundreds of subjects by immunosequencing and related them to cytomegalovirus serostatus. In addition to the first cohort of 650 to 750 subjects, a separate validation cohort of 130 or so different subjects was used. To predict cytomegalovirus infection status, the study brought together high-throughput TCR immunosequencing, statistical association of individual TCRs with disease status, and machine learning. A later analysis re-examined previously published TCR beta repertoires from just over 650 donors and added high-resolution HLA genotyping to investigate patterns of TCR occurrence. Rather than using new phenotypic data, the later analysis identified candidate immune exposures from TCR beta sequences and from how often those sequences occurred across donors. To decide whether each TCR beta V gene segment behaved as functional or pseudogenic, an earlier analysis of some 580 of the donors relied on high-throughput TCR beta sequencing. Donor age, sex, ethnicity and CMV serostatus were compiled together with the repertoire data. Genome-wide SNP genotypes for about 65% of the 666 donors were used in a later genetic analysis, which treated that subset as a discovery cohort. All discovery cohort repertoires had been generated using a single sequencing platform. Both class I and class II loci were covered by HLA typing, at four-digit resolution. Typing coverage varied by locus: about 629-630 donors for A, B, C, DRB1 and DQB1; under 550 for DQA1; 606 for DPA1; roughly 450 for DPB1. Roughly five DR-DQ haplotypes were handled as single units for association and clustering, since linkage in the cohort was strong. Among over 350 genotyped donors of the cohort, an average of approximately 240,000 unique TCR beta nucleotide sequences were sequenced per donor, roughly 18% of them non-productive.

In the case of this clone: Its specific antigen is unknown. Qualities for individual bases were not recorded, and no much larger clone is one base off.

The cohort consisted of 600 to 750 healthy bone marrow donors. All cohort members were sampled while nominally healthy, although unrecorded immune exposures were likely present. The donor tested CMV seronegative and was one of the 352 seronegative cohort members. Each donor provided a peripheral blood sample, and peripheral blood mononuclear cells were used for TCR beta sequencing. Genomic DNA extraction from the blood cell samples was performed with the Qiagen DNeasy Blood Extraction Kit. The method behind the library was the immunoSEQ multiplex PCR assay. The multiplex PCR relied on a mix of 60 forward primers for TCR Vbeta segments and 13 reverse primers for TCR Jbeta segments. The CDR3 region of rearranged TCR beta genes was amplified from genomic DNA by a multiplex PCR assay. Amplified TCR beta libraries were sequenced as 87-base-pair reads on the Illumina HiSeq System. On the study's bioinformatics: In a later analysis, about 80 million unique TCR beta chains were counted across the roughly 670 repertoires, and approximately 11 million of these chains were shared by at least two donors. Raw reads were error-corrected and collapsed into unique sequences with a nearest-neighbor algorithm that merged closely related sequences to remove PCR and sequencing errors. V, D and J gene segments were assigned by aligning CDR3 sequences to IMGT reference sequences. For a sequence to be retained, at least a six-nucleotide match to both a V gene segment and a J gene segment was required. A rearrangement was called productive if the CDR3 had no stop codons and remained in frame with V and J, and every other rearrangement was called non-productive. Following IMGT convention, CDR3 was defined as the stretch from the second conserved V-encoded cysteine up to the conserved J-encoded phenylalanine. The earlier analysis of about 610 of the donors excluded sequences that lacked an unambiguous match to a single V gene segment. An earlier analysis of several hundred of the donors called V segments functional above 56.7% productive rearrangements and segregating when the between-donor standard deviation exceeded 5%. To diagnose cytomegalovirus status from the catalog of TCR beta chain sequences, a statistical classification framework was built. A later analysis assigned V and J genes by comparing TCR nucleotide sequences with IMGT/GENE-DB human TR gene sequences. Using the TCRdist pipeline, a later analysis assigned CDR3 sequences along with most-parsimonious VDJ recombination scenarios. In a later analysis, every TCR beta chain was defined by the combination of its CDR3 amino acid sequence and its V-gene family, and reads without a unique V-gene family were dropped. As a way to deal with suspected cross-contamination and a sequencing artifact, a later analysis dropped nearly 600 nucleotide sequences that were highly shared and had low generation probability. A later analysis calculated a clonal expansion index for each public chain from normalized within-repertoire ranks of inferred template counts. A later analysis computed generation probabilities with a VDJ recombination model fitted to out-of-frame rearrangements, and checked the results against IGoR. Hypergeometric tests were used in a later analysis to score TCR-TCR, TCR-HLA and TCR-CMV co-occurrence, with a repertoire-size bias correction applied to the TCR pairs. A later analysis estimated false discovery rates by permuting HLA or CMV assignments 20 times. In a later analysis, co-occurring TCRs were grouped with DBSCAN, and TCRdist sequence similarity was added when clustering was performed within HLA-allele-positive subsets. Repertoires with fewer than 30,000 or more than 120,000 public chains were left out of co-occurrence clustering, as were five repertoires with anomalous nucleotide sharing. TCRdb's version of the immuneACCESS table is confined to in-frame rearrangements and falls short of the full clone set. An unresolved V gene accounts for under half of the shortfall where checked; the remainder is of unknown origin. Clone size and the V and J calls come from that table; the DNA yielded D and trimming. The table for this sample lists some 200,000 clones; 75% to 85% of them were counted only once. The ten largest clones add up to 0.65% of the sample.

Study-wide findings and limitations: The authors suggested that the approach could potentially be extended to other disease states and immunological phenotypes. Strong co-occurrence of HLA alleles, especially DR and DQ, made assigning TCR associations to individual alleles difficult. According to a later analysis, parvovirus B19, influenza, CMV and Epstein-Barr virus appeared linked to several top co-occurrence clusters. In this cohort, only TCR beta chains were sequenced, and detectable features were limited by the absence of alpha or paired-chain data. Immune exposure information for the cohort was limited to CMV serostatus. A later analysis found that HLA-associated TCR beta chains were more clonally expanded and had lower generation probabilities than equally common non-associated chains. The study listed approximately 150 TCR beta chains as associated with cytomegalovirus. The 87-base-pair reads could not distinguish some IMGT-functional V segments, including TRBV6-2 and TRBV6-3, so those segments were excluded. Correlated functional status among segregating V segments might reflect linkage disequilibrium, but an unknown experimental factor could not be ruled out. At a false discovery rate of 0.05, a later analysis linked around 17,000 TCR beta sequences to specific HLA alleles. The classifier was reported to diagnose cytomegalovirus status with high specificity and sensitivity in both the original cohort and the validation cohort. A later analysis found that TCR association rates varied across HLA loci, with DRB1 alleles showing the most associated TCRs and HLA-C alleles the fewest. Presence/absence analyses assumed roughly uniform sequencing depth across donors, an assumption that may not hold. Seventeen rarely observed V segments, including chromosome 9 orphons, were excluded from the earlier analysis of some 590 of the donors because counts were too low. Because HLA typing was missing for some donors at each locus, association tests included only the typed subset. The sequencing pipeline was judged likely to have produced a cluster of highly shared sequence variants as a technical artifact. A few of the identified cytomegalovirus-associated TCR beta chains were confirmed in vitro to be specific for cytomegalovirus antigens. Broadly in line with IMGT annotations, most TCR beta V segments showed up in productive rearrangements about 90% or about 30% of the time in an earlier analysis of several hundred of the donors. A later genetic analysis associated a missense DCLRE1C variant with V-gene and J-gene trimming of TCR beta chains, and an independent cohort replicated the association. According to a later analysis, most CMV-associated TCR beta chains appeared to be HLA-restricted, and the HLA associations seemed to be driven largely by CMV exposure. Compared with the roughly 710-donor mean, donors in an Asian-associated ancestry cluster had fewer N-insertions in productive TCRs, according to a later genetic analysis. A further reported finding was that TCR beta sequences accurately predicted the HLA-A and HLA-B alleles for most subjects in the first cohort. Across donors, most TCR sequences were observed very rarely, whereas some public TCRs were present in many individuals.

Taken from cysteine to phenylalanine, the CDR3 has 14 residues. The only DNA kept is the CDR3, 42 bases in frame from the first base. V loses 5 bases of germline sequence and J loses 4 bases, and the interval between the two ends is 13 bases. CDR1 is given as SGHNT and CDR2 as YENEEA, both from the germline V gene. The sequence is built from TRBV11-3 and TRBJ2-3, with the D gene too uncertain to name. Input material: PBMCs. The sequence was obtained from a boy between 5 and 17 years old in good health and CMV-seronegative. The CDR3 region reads CASSPRRSADTQYF. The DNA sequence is TGTGCCAGCAGCCCCCGCCGATCGGCAGATACGCAGTATTTT.